This entry lists 11 T cell receptor beta chains sequenced from one sample in a study of CD8+CD57+ T cells in acquired aplastic anemia. Profiling of TCR beta VDJ combinations and CDR3 sequences used genomic DNA as template. TCRdb used MiXCR to reprocess the reads, holding one entry per CDR3 protein. There are hundreds of thousands of distinct CDR3 sequences in the sample; 65% to 80% occur only once, and 4% lies in the top ten. Material: sorted CD4+, CD8+, or CD8+CD57+ T cells (not recorded which) from PBMCs. All receptors come from a human donor in good health, serving as a control.

The V and J genes are TRBV7-3 and TRBJ2-5; 7 nucleotides match TRBD1. Germline CDR1 and CDR2: SGHTA and FQGTGA. V lost 5 bases, J lost 2 bases, and 5 bases stayed unmatched. This CDR3 contains 14 residues. The CDR3 bases are TGTGCCAGCAGCGTCGGGACAGAGCAAGAGACCCAGTACTTC. The encoded protein is CASSVGTEQETQYF.

The chain employs TRBV6-6 and TRBJ1-1; no clear D. Per germline, CDR1 MNHNY and CDR2 SVGAGI (reference sequence). Deletions cut 2 bases from V and 6 bases from J, with 19 bases between. The CDR3 runs 16 residues. The CDR3 DNA reads as TGTGCCAGCAGTTACGGTCTAGGATACGACGGCGCTGAAGCTTTCTTT. It translates to CASSYGLGYDGAEAFF.

The sample holds many counts of this clonotype. The genes are TRBV5-6 and TRBJ2-2; D may be TRBD2 (6 bases). This CDR3 has 17 amino acids. CDR1 is SGHDT and CDR2 is YYEEEE in the germline V gene. The V end lost 4 bases, the J end lost 2 bases, and 18 bases lay between the germline ends. The DNA for the CDR3 is TGTGCCAGCAGCCGCCGAGGGGCGGGGAGAAACACCGGGGAGCTGTTTTTT. Protein sequence: CASSRRGAGRNTGELFF. Combining the CDR3 with reference TRBV5-6 and TRBJ2-2 gives the whole variable domain DAGVTQSPTHLIKTRGQQVTLRCSPKSGHDTVSWYQQALGQGPQFIFQYYEEEERQRGNFPDRFSGHQFPNYSSELNVNALLLGDSALYLCASSRRGAGRNTGELFFGEGSRLTVL.

The rearrangement joins TRBV9 to TRBJ2-2, with no clear D. V lost 4 bases to trimming and J lost 5 bases, with 21 bases between them. CDR1 and CDR2 from the germline V gene are SGDLS and YYNGEE. This CDR3 is built from 17 residues. The CDR3 bases are TGTGCCAGCAGCTCTATACCCCACTTGGGAAATACCGGGGAGCTGTTTTTT. Translation gives CASSSIPHLGNTGELFF.

This rearrangement joins TRBV5-8 to TRBJ1-5, with D unclear. Germline CDR1 and CDR2: SGHTS and YDEGEE. The CDR3 runs 13 residues. The ends were cut back, 3 bases at V and 5 bases at J, with 9 bases in the middle. Written as DNA, the CDR3 is TGTGCCAGCAGCTCCTATACCCATCAGCCCCAGCATTTT. Its translation: CASSSYTHQPQHF.

Points on this clonotype: At one end the junction does not follow the germline gene, possibly because of a read error. The chain joins TRBV2 to TRBJ2-3; the match to TRBD1 covers 8 bases. In germline, CDR1 is SNHLY, CDR2 FYNNEI. The CDR3 is 13 residues long. The CDR3 here is CASTGTGKSPHHF. The CDR3 DNA reads TGTGCCAGCACCGGGACAGGCAAATCACCCCACCACTTT.

The rearrangement joins TRBV5-6 to TRBJ2-3, with no clear D. Looked up from germline, CDR1 is SGHDT and CDR2 is YYEEEE. The V gene lost 4 bases and the J gene lost 1 base, with 16 bases spanning the gap. The CDR3 covers 16 residues. CDR3 amino acids: CASSLGYIGGTDTQYF. The CDR3 nucleotides read TGTGCCAGCAGCCTAGGCTACATAGGAGGCACAGATACGCAGTATTTT.

The chain is built from TRBV20-1 and TRBJ2-3; tentative D call: TRBD2 (5 bases). The CDR3 is 15 residues long. Trimming took 5 bases from V and 4 from J, leaving 19 bases between them. CDR1 is DFQATT and CDR2 is SNEGSKA in the germline V gene (reference sequence). The DNA for the CDR3 is TGCAGTGCTCGTGGGGAGTTGGACGAGCCAGATACGCAGTATTTT. Amino acid sequence: CSARGELDEPDTQYF.

The rearrangement links TRBV7-9 to TRBJ1-1; the D gene is possibly TRBD1 (5 bases). This CDR3 is built from 14 residues. Germline V gene sequence: CDR1 SEHNR, CDR2 FQNEAQ (reference sequence). The V gene lost 5 bases and the J gene lost 0 bases, with 10 bases spanning the gap. The CDR3 bases are TGTGCCAGCAGCACCGAGGGGATGAACACTGAAGCTTTCTTT. This sequence encodes CASSTEGMNTEAFF.

Regarding this clonotype: Without the conserved terminal phenylalanine or tryptophan, this CDR3 likely stems from a read error. Because the CDR3's place on the DNA is in doubt, the DNA is left out and the CDR3 is given as listed by TCRdb. The chain uses TRBV2 and TRBJ2-1. CDR1 and CDR2 from the germline V gene are SNHLY and FYNNEI. From its first to its last residue, the CDR3 has 11 amino acids. The CDR3 here is CASSLINEQDI.

For this clonotype: At one end, the junction sequence differs from germline, possibly due to a read error. The chain links TRBV2 to TRBJ1-5; 7 bases fit TRBD1. Germline assignment: CDR1 SNHLY and CDR2 FYNNEI. This CDR3 spans 15 amino acids. The CDR3: CASNGQASGNQPQHF. For the CDR3, the DNA is TGTGCCAGCAATGGACAGGCGTCTGGCAATCAGCCCCAGCACTTT.